This T cell receptor (beta chain) was identified in a study of T-cell memory formation after mild COVID-19. One entry per CDR3 protein, called by TCRdb with MiXCR from the 5' RACE reads. The sample lists over 350,000 distinct CDR3 sequences, roughly 15% occurring once. The junction had 6 bases not matched to a gene; V was cut back by 3 bases and J by 5 bases. CDR3 length: 14 amino acids. From germline, CDR1 is DFQATT and CDR2 SNEGSKA (reference sequence). Comments on this clonotype: As yet, its antigen is unknown.

General study points: In pre-infection memory, a portion of responding clones appeared, which suggested that cross-reactive memory joined. CD4/CD8 balance held among clones contracting day 15 to 85, and later expanders leaned CD4+.

The chain has TRBV20-1 and TRBJ1-5; 8 bases line up with TRBD1. This clonotype was sampled from a man younger than 35 who had mild COVID-19 (a few samples of this study predate the infection). Cell type and time point are not known. Sequencing input: PBMCs or a T cell subset sorted from them (not recorded which). The CDR3 DNA sequence: TGCAGTGCTAGGAAAGTGACAGGGGATCAGCCCCAGCATTTT. Its protein is CSARKVTGDQPQHF.